This T cell receptor (beta chain) was recorded in a study of molecular identifiers for immune sequencing clone quantification. Overall study: In the replicates, RNA derived from roughly 20,000 or 100,000 naive CD8 cells was divided into five parts, and four were sequenced.

This clonotype came up many times. Antigen: not known. TCRdb itself ran the PCR reads through MiXCR, one entry per CDR3 protein. The repertoire has more than 300,000 distinct CDR3 sequences, over 20% of them found once; the top ten carry under 0.95%. This CDR3 is 18 amino acids long. V lost 5 bases, J lost 1 base, and 14 bases stayed unmatched. Germline V gene sequence: CDR1 SGHVT, CDR2 SQSDAQ. General observations from the study: Underestimation of highly expanded clone sizes could arise where identical TCR molecules share a barcode.

The chain joins TRBV7-4 to TRBJ2-1; 7 bases agree with TRBD1. The clonotype originates from a human donor in good health. Some libraries in this study had Jurkat cell RNA spiked in. The sample consisted of naive CD8+ T cells from blood, with Jurkat cell RNA spiked in. Subset reported: FACS-sorted CD8+CD4-CCR7+CD45RA+ naive T cells. The CDR3 DNA is TGTGCCAGCAGCCAGGGACAGAGGTTAGGCAGGTCCTACAATGAGCAGTTCTTC. The encoded protein is CASSQGQRLGRSYNEQFF.